The 26 T cell receptor beta chains presented below share a single source sample, sequenced in a study of CD8+ T cells in alopecia areata. Following RNA extraction, reverse transcription yielded cDNA that acted as the sequencing template. Produced via immunoSEQ multiplex PCR; TCRdb's table is partial and in-frame only. The sample holds over 30,000 clones, 70% to 80% seen once. Sample: NKG2D-low CD8+ T cells sorted from blood. Receptor source: a human donor with alopecia areata.

This clone was detected a few times. J is TRBJ2-3 and V is TRBV6-6; D not resolved. The V gene lost 5 bases and the J gene lost 8 bases, with 8 bases spanning the gap. Germline V gene sequence: CDR1 MNHNY, CDR2 SVGAGI (reference sequence). This CDR3 has 11 residues. CDR3 sequence (DNA): TGTGCCAGCAGTGATTCGGGTACGCAGTATTTT. This translates into CASSDSGTQYF.

The chain couples TRBV5-1 to TRBJ2-3, with D perhaps matching TRBD1 or TRBD2 (6 bases each). In germline, CDR1 is SGHRS, CDR2 YFSETQ. The CDR3 extends over 17 amino acids. Trimming removed 3 bases at V and 2 bases at J, with 19 bases between. The CDR3, as DNA: TGCGCCAGCAGCTCAGCGCCTAGCTGGGGGGCCACAGATACGCAGTATTTT. This encodes CASSSAPSWGATDTQYF.

This chain links TRBV5-4 with TRBJ2-7; no firm D call. The CDR3 loop spans 13 amino acids. Germline values: CDR1 SGHNT, CDR2 YYREEE (reference sequence). V was cut by 0 bases and J by 4 bases, with 8 bases left in between. Here the CDR3 reads CASSLEADYEQYF. The CDR3, as DNA: TGTGCCAGCAGCTTGGAGGCGGATTACGAGCAGTACTTC.

This chain joins TRBV7-2 and TRBJ2-7; possibly TRBD2 for D (6 bases). In germline, CDR1 is SGHTA, CDR2 FQGNSA. The CDR3 has 16 amino acids. V dropped 6 bases and J dropped 1 base, with 19 bases sitting between them. The CDR3 here is CASSSGAGSLSYEQYF. The CDR3 DNA follows: TGTGCCAGCAGTTCGGGAGCGGGCTCCCTTTCCTACGAGCAGTACTTC.

The V gene is TRBV5-1, the J gene TRBJ2-7, with unresolved D. The germline gives CDR1 SGHRS, CDR2 YFSETQ. Deletions cut 7 bases from V and 5 bases from J, with 10 bases between. The CDR3 consists of 11 residues. The DNA for the CDR3 is TGCGCCAGCGTCCTTTCCAACGAGCAGTACTTC. The encoded protein is CASVLSNEQYF. The full variable domain, rest sourced from reference TRBV5-1 and TRBJ2-7, is KAGVTQTPRYLIKTRGQQVTLSCSPISGHRSVSWYQQTPGQGLQFLFEYFSETQRNKGNFPGRFSGRQFSNSRSEMNVSTLELGDSALYLCASVLSNEQYFGPGTRLTVT.

Concerning this clone: Other DNA sequences within the sample encode an identical CDR3. V gene TRBV5-4 combines with J gene TRBJ2-1; 7 bases fit TRBD2. Trimming at V came to 2 bases and at J to 0 bases, leaving 2 bases not matched to a gene. Germline loops: CDR1 SGHNT, CDR2 YYREEE (reference sequence). The CDR3 covers 15 residues. DNA for the CDR3: TGTGCCAGCAGCTTTTTAGCGGGCTCCTACAATGAGCAGTTCTTC. Its translation: CASSFLAGSYNEQFF.

The V call is TRBV29-1, the J call TRBJ1-2; 7 nucleotides agree with TRBD1. This CDR3 contains 17 residues. The V segment lost 4 bases and the J segment 10 bases; nucleotides outside the gene matches: 24. Per the germline V gene, CDR1 is SQVTM and CDR2 is ANQGSEA. The CDR3 DNA follows: TGCAGCGTTGTCGGAGACAGGGAAGAACTTCTAACTATGGCCTACACCTTC. Translating gives CSVVGDREELLTMAYTF.

The rearrangement links TRBV29-1 to TRBJ1-2; the D is unclear. The CDR3 has 13 amino acids. Germline CDR1 SQVTM, CDR2 ANQGSEA. V lost 0 bases to trimming and J lost 8 bases, with 13 bases between them. The CDR3 DNA reads as TGCAGCGTTGAAGATAGACTCTCACAAGGCTACACCTTC. It yields the protein CSVEDRLSQGYTF. Variable domain in full (rest from reference TRBV29-1 and TRBJ1-2): SAVISQKPSRDICQRGTSLTIQCQVDSQVTMMFWYRQQPGQSLTLIATANQGSEATYESGFVIDKFPISRPNLTFSTLTVSNMSPEDSSIYLCSVEDRLSQGYTFGSGTRLTVV.

The rearrangement joins TRBV7-9 to TRBJ2-6; 9 nucleotides match TRBD1. The CDR3 has 18 residues. With V trimmed by 4 bases and J by 4 bases, 11 bases remained unmatched. Germline V gives CDR1 SEHNR, CDR2 FQNEAQ (reference sequence). The CDR3: CASSSSPGTGPGANVLTF. Written as DNA, the CDR3 is TGTGCCAGCAGCTCAAGTCCCGGGACAGGGCCCGGGGCCAACGTCCTGACTTTC.

This chain links TRBV25-1 with TRBJ2-5; D possibly corresponds to TRBD2 (7 bases). V was cut by 1 base and J by 4 bases, with 13 bases left in between. The CDR3 extends over 15 amino acids. CDR1 is MGHDK, CDR2 SYGVNS, per germline. CDR3 bases: TGTGCCAGCAGTGAATTTTCAGGGGAGGGAGAGACCCAGTACTTC. Translating gives CASSEFSGEGETQYF.

The rearrangement joins TRBV28 to TRBJ2-7; tentative D call: TRBD1 (5 bases). Germline values: CDR1 MDHEN, CDR2 SYDVKM. Trimming pared 6 bases from V and 0 bases from J, leaving 9 bases between. The CDR3 is 13 amino acids. CDR3 protein: CASSVRGSYEQYF. In nucleotides, the CDR3 is TGTGCCAGCAGCGTAAGGGGCTCCTACGAGCAGTACTTC.

The rearrangement uses TRBV4-1 and TRBJ2-5, with 11 bases fitting TRBD2. Germline CDR1 is MGHRA and CDR2 is YSYEKL. The J segment lost 2 bases and the V segment lost 0 bases, leaving 5 bases of the junction unmatched. There are 17 residues in the CDR3. In DNA form, the CDR3 reads TGCGCCAGCAGCCAAGATTGGCCTAGCGGGAGGCAAGAGACCCAGTACTTC. Residues: CASSQDWPSGRQETQYF.

This chain joins TRBV7-9 and TRBJ2-7; the D is unclear. Germline assignment: CDR1 SEHNR and CDR2 FQNEAQ (reference sequence). The ends were cut back, 1 base at V and 2 bases at J, with 3 bases in the middle. This CDR3 is built from 12 residues. The CDR3 is CASSLGAYEQYF. The CDR3 nucleotides are TGTGCCAGCAGCTTAGGGGCCTACGAGCAGTACTTC.

This clone was counted a few times. CDR3 sequence reads: CASSSIRGQGSSTDTQYF. CDR3 DNA: TGTGCCAGCAGCTCCATTCGGGGACAGGGGTCTAGCACAGATACGCAGTATTTT. The chain links TRBV7-9 to TRBJ2-3; 10 nucleotides align to TRBD1. The CDR3 is made up of 18 amino acids. Germline assignment: CDR1 SEHNR and CDR2 FQNEAQ (reference sequence). V lost 4 bases to trimming and J lost 0 bases; unmatched junction nucleotides: 10.

This rearrangement joins TRBV4-3 to TRBJ2-2; perhaps TRBD2 as D (5 bases). There are 15 residues in the CDR3. The germline CDR1 and CDR2 sequences are LGHNA and YSLEER. The V end was cut by 2 bases, the J end by 5 bases, with 12 bases between. The CDR3 sequence: CASSQSEGLTGELFF. CDR3 nucleotide sequence: TGCGCCAGCAGCCAATCTGAGGGTTTGACCGGGGAGCTGTTTTTT.

The chain carries TRBV4-2 and TRBJ2-7, with 9 positions matching TRBD1. J gave up 3 bases and V 3 bases, and 6 bases lay outside the gene matches. The CDR3 consists of 15 residues. CDR1 is LGHNA, CDR2 YNFKEQ, per germline. The CDR3 loop is CASSHPTGGLYEQYF. CDR3 nucleotide sequence: TGTGCCAGCAGCCATCCTACAGGGGGCCTCTACGAGCAGTACTTC.

The chain joins TRBV5-1 to TRBJ2-7; tentatively, D is TRBD1 or TRBD2 (6 bases each). The CDR3 runs 13 residues. Germline V CDR1 and CDR2: SGHRS, YFSETQ. The germline V and J ends were trimmed by 6 bases and 3 bases, with 13 bases remaining between them. The CDR3 coding sequence is TGCGCCAGCAAAATAGGGGGGAACTACGAGCAGTACTTC. Amino acid sequence: CASKIGGNYEQYF.

This clone was picked up a small number of times. The chain employs TRBV28 and TRBJ2-4; 8 nucleotides agree with TRBD1. The CDR3 spans 14 residues. V lost 6 bases and J lost 6; bases outside the gene matches: 7. Germline V gene lookup returns CDR1 MDHEN and CDR2 SYDVKM. In DNA form, the CDR3 reads TGTGCCAGCAGCGCAACAGGGGGTGGAAACATTCAGTACTTC. Encoded protein: CASSATGGGNIQYF.

This clone showed up just a few times. J is TRBJ2-4 and V is TRBV5-1; D gene uncertain. Germline CDR1 is SGHRS and CDR2 is YFSETQ. This CDR3 spans 16 amino acids. V was pared by 0 bases and J by 0 bases, with 10 bases between. Written as DNA, the CDR3 is TGCGCCAGCAGCTTGGAAAAGGATATAGCCAAAAACATTCAGTACTTC. Encoded protein: CASSLEKDIAKNIQYF.

This clone is a singleton in its sample. This chain links TRBV27 with TRBJ1-1; D ambiguous. Germline V gene sequence: CDR1 MNHEY, CDR2 SMNVEV (reference sequence). Deletions cut 3 bases from V and 2 bases from J, with 7 bases between. The length of the CDR3 is 13 residues. CDR3 coding DNA: TGTGCCAGCAGTTTGTACAGTAACACTGAAGCTTTCTTT. Amino acids: CASSLYSNTEAFF.

There are a few counts of this clone. J is TRBJ2-2 and V is TRBV5-4, with D unclear. The CDR3 extends over 15 amino acids. Germline CDR1 and CDR2: SGHNT and YYREEE (reference sequence). V was clipped by 0 bases and J by 1 base, with 7 bases between them. DNA of the CDR3: TGTGCCAGCAGCTTGGAACACTTGAACACCGGGGAGCTGTTTTTT. Translation gives CASSLEHLNTGELFF.

The chain couples TRBV27 to TRBJ2-1; TRBD2 might be the D (5 bases). Germline V lookup: CDR1 MNHEY, CDR2 SMNVEV (reference sequence). CDR3 length: 15 residues. The V end lost 7 bases, the J end lost 4 bases, and 17 bases lay between the germline ends. CDR3 residues: CASTPGLHPYNEQFF. CDR3 bases: TGTGCCAGCACTCCGGGGTTACACCCTTACAATGAGCAGTTCTTC.

V usage is TRBV30 and J usage is TRBJ1-2; TRBD1 agrees at 12 bases. V shed 2 bases, J shed 8 bases, and the junction held 6 bases outside the gene matches. CDR3 size: 14 residues. CDR1 GTSNPN and CDR2 SVGIG come from the germline V gene (reference sequence). The CDR3 sequence: CAWSYVGTGGGYTF. The CDR3 DNA reads TGTGCCTGGAGTTACGTCGGGACAGGGGGCGGCTACACCTTC.

V is TRBV7-9 and J is TRBJ2-1; a possible D gene is TRBD2 (6 bases). CDR1 and CDR2 from the germline V gene are SEHNR and FQNEAQ (reference sequence). Trimming took off 3 bases at V and 0 bases at J, with 9 bases between the two ends. This CDR3 spans 15 amino acids. The DNA for the CDR3 is TGTGCCAGCAGCTTGGACGGGAGCTCCTACAATGAGCAGTTCTTC. Translated, it gives CASSLDGSSYNEQFF. The complete variable domain, with remaining parts taken from reference TRBV7-9 and TRBJ2-1, reads DTGVSQNPRHKITKRGQNVTFRCDPISEHNRLYWYRQTLGQGPEFLTYFQNEAQLEKSRLLSDRFSAERPKGSFSTLEIQRTEQGDSAMYLCASSLDGSSYNEQFFGPGTRLTVL.

The chain joins TRBV18 to TRBJ2-5; possible D gene TRBD1, 5 bases. Germline lookup yields CDR1 KGHSH and CDR2 LQKENI. There are 15 residues in the CDR3. V dropped 0 bases and J dropped 2 bases, with 10 bases sitting between them. This chain's CDR3 is CASSPPDKEQETQYF. As DNA, the CDR3 is TGTGCCAGCTCACCACCGGACAAGGAACAAGAGACCCAGTACTTC.

The gene calls are TRBV10-3 and TRBJ2-7, with a weak D call TRBD2 (6 bases). The V gene's germline CDR1 is ENHRY and CDR2 SYGVKD. Deletions cut 7 bases from V and 2 bases from J, with 12 bases between. The CDR3 totals 13 residues. CDR3 nucleotides: TGTGCCATCAACGGCGGGGTAACCTACGAGCAGTACTTC. Its protein is CAINGGVTYEQYF.